What follows are 19 T cell receptor beta chains derived from one specimen sequenced in a study of Ad26.COV2.S vaccination and SARS-CoV-2 variants. Noted treatment: about 20 received Ad26.COV2.S at low or high dose, single or two shots; 5 received placebo; per-sample allocation not given. Specimens were obtained on day 63 following the first vaccine or placebo injection. The method was immunoSEQ multiplex PCR; TCRdb's version includes in-frame clones alone and lacks a portion of them. The table shows around 450,000 clones, with nearly 90% occurring only once. Sequenced here: peripheral blood, sampled in a trial of Ad26.COV2.S vaccine versus placebo. The receptor source for this set is a person aged 18-65 years who received the Ad26.COV2.S COVID-19 vaccine or a placebo.

The rearrangement links TRBV6-1 to TRBJ1-5; D not resolved. This CDR3 is 18 amino acids long. Looked up from germline, CDR1 is MNHNS and CDR2 is SASEGT. Trimming cost V 3 bases and J 5 bases, with 23 bases left between them. Here the CDR3 DNA reads TGTGCCAGCAGTGAGAACCCGCACGGCCCTTTTGGGGATCAGCCCCAGCATTTT. As protein: CASSENPHGPFGDQPQHF.

As regards this clone: Within the sample, other DNA sequences also encode this same CDR3. The gene calls are TRBV5-1 and TRBJ1-1; tentatively, D is TRBD1 (5 bases). Trimming pared 0 bases from V and 1 base from J, leaving 7 bases between. CDR3 length: 14 amino acids. Germline V gene data show CDR1 as SGHRS and CDR2 as YFSETQ. The CDR3 loop is CASSLVQGNTEAFF. CDR3 sequence (DNA): TGCGCCAGCAGCTTGGTGCAGGGGAACACTGAAGCTTTCTTT.

The rearrangement uses TRBV2 and TRBJ2-2; no reliable D call. Germline CDR1 and CDR2: SNHLY and FYNNEI. Trimming took 6 bases from V and 4 from J, leaving 12 bases between them. This CDR3 is 14 amino acids long. The CDR3 loop reads CASRADWGTGELFF. DNA of the CDR3: TGTGCCAGCAGGGCCGACTGGGGCACCGGGGAGCTGTTTTTT. Full variable domain (remainder filled in from reference TRBV2 and TRBJ2-2): EPEVTQTPSHQVTQMGQEVILRCVPISNHLYFYWYRQILGQKVEFLVSFYNNEISEKSEIFDDQFSVERPDGSNFTLKIRSTKLEDSAMYFCASRADWGTGELFFGEGSRLTVL.

The chain uses TRBV19 and TRBJ2-5; 7 positions agree with TRBD2. V shed 6 bases, J shed 5 bases, and the junction held 15 bases outside the gene matches. The length of the CDR3 is 16 residues. From germline, CDR1 is LNHDA and CDR2 SQIVND (reference sequence). The CDR3 DNA is TGTGCCAGTAGCCTAGTTTTCGCGGGAGTGGGGGAGACCCAGTACTTC. This gives the protein CASSLVFAGVGETQYF.

This rearrangement joins TRBV19 to TRBJ2-3, with D uncertain. The CDR3 is 13 residues long. V gave up 3 bases and J gave up 5 bases, with 9 bases separating them. The germline V gene encodes CDR1 LNHDA and CDR2 SQIVND (reference sequence). The DNA for the CDR3 is TGTGCCAGTAGTATCAAGGGCGGAGATACGCAGTATTTT. Translated, it gives CASSIKGGDTQYF.

The V call is TRBV6-5, the J call TRBJ1-2, with D tentatively TRBD1 (5 bases). The germline V and J ends were trimmed by 4 bases and 1 base, with 7 bases remaining between them. The CDR3 totals 13 residues. Germline lookup yields CDR1 MNHEY and CDR2 SVGAGI. CDR3 sequence: CASSSRDNYGYTF. As DNA, the CDR3 is TGTGCCAGCAGTTCCAGGGATAACTATGGCTACACCTTC.

V is TRBV3-1 (or the pseudogene TRBV3-2) and J is TRBJ1-5; 8 nucleotides match TRBD1. The CDR3 is 18 residues long. CDR1 is LGHDT and CDR2 is YNNKEL in the germline V gene (reference sequence). V lost 3 bases, J lost 3 bases, and 13 bases stayed unmatched. The CDR3 sequence is CASSQRTGTGNNNQPQHF. CDR3 nucleotide sequence: TGTGCCAGCAGCCAGAGGACAGGGACGGGTAATAACAATCAGCCCCAGCATTTT.

This sequence joins TRBV3-1 (or the pseudogene TRBV3-2) and TRBJ2-5, with 9 bases lining up with TRBD2. Germline CDR1 LGHDT, CDR2 YNNKEL (reference sequence). V lost 3 bases to trimming and J lost 5 bases; unmatched junction nucleotides: 10. This CDR3 region has 16 residues. The CDR3 region has the DNA TGTGCCAGCAGCCAGGGCAGCGGGGGGATAGGGGAGACCCAGTACTTC. Its protein product is CASSQGSGGIGETQYF.

This clone was seen just once. V usage is TRBV28 and J usage is TRBJ2-6; possibly TRBD2 for D (5 bases). Trimming pared 1 base from V and 0 bases from J, leaving 13 bases between. This CDR3 has 18 amino acids. CDR1 is MDHEN, CDR2 SYDVKM, per germline. CDR3 region: CASSLYPGLFSGANVLTF. CDR3 DNA: TGTGCCAGCAGTTTATATCCAGGACTTTTCTCTGGGGCCAACGTCCTGACTTTC.

This clone occurred once. The rearrangement uses TRBV2 and TRBJ1-5, with D perhaps TRBD1 (5 bases). This CDR3 has 13 residues. Trimming removed 5 bases from V and 6 bases from J, with 11 bases in between. Germline CDR1 is SNHLY and CDR2 is FYNNEI. CDR3 in amino acids: CASSWGVIQPQHF. The CDR3, as DNA: TGTGCCAGCAGTTGGGGGGTAATTCAGCCCCAGCATTTT.

The DNA of the CDR3 is TGCGCCAGCAGCCAAGGGCAGTTTGAAAAACTGTTTTTT. This gives the protein CASSQGQFEKLFF. The chain couples TRBV4-1 to TRBJ1-4; D remains ambiguous. Looked up from germline, CDR1 is MGHRA and CDR2 is YSYEKL. Trimming stripped 1 base from V and 7 bases from J, with 7 bases between. This CDR3 has 13 amino acids.

This chain links TRBV5-1 with TRBJ2-5; D is ambiguous. Germline V gene sequence: CDR1 SGHRS, CDR2 YFSETQ. The CDR3 has 12 amino acids. Trimming left V 2 bases short and J 5 bases short, with 7 bases between. The CDR3 loop is CASSFPGETQYF. DNA for the CDR3: TGCGCCAGCAGCTTCCCGGGCGAGACCCAGTACTTC.

The genes are TRBV5-4 and TRBJ1-1; possibly TRBD1 for D (5 bases). This CDR3 is built from 13 residues. CDR1 SGHNT and CDR2 YYREEE come from the germline V gene (reference sequence). Trimming took 7 bases from V and 5 from J, leaving 15 bases between them. CDR3 sequence: CASRRGARTEAFF. CDR3 in DNA: TGTGCCAGCCGGAGGGGCGCGAGGACTGAAGCTTTCTTT.

V is TRBV18 and J is TRBJ1-2, with TRBD1 matching 7 bases. The junction had 10 bases not matched to a gene; V was cut back by 3 bases and J by 9 bases. CDR3 length: 14 residues. From germline, CDR1 is KGHSH and CDR2 LQKENI. The CDR3 here is CASSPGTDLWSYTF. The CDR3 DNA is TGTGCCAGCTCACCCGGGACAGATCTATGGAGCTACACCTTC.

This chain joins TRBV7-2 and TRBJ2-1; no reliable D call. The CDR3 runs to 14 residues. Germline V gene lookup returns CDR1 SGHTA and CDR2 FQGNSA. Trimming removed 3 bases at V and 2 bases at J, with 8 bases between. The CDR3 protein is CASSFSGAYNEQFF. The CDR3, as DNA: TGTGCCAGCAGCTTTAGTGGGGCCTACAATGAGCAGTTCTTC.

The V and J genes are TRBV6-2 or TRBV6-3 and TRBJ2-1, with D tentatively TRBD2 (6 bases). Trimming shortened V by 1 base and J by 6 bases, and 16 bases separated the two germline ends. The germline CDR1 and CDR2 sequences are MNHEY and SVGEGT. This CDR3 has 16 residues. The CDR3: CASSYLGRNLVNEQFF. The DNA for the CDR3 is TGTGCCAGCAGTTACTTAGGGAGGAATTTGGTCAATGAGCAGTTCTTC.

This chain's CDR3 is CASSGHRARSTDTQYF. The CDR3 DNA sequence: TGTGCCAGCAGCGGTCACAGGGCGCGAAGCACAGATACGCAGTATTTT. V is TRBV9 and J is TRBJ2-3; possible D gene TRBD1, 6 bases. There are 16 residues in the CDR3. Looked up from germline, CDR1 is SGDLS and CDR2 is YYNGEE. Trimming pared 3 bases from V and 0 bases from J, leaving 14 bases between.

This clone was counted between two and nine times. The chain carries TRBV18 and TRBJ1-5; D uncertain. The V gene's germline CDR1 is KGHSH and CDR2 LQKENI. The CDR3 sequence is 13 residues long. The V end was cut by 3 bases, the J end by 5 bases, with 8 bases between. In DNA form, the CDR3 reads TGTGCCAGCTCACCGGAAATCGATCAGCCCCAGCATTTT. Its protein product is CASSPEIDQPQHF. The whole variable domain, remainder taken from reference TRBV18 and TRBJ1-5, is NAGVMQNPRHLVRRRGQEARLRCSPMKGHSHVYWYRQLPEEGLKFMVYLQKENIIDESGMPKERFSAEFPKEGPSILRIQQVVRGDSAAYFCASSPEIDQPQHFGDGTRLSIL.

The rearrangement links TRBV13 to TRBJ1-1; D is unresolved. The length of the CDR3 is 13 residues. The germline CDR1 and CDR2 sequences are PRHDT and FYEKMQ (reference sequence). V was cut by 2 bases and J by 4 bases, with 8 bases left in between. The CDR3 spells CASSLNEGTEAFF. The CDR3 coding sequence is TGTGCCAGCAGCTTAAATGAGGGCACTGAAGCTTTCTTT.